This T cell receptor beta chain was recovered during a study of blood T cell repertoires in COVID-19. Study in general: Whether acute or convalescent, the COVID-19 samples came from the United States, Italy and Spain. T cells, B-cell-depleted T cells, or PBMCs supplied cDNA or gDNA.

In the original processing: Researchers report that nucleated cell counts were estimated from reference gene primer amplification. Sequencing used immunoSEQ multiplex PCR; TCRdb keeps in-frame clones, though not all of them. V and J calls and clone size are as listed in that table; D and trimming were resolved from the DNA. This sample yields roughly 43,000 clones, of which approximately 85% are seen a single time; 12% belongs to the top ten. The CDR3 length is 14 residues. V shed 6 bases, J shed 5 bases, and the junction held 4 bases outside the gene matches. Germline V gives CDR1 MNHEY, CDR2 SVGEGT.

The material sequenced was peripheral blood. This TCR was recovered from a human donor in a cohort sampled during active COVID-19. V usage is TRBV6-2 or TRBV6-3 and J usage is TRBJ2-3, with TRBD2 identical over 11 bases. CDR3 loop: CASSRGLAGDTQYF. CDR3 DNA: TGTGCCAGCAGCCGTGGACTAGCGGGAGATACGCAGTATTTT.